The clone carrying this TCR beta chain was observed many times. No antigen is known for it. To make TCR beta libraries, researchers used iRepertoire HTBI primers and Arm-PCR of CDR3 regions. Each CDR3 protein is one row after TCRdb ran MiXCR on the multiplex PCR reads. The table records 400,000 to 650,000 distinct CDR3 sequences, 15% to 20% of them present only once. Time point noted: newly diagnosed GD, antithyroid drugs for less than 3 months. The TCR library was made from RNA extracted from PBMCs. The sample is drawn from a study of regulatory T cells in long-lasting Graves disease. The study's findings and limits: It was in persistent disease that TRBV28, TRBJ1-2 and TRBJ2-5 were favored.

The J segment lost 2 bases and the V segment lost 1 base, leaving 4 bases of the junction unmatched. The CDR3 runs to 16 residues. Germline CDR1 and CDR2: SGHNT and YENEEA. The same data also went into a second study, on T cells in Graves' hyperthyroidism and ophthalmopathy. That report adds: Diagnoses rested on clinical symptoms, serum thyroxine and TRAb, thyroid ultrasound and orbital computed tomography. A set of HTBI primers served as the primers for a first-round RT-PCR of the TCR CDR3. Blood held most thyroid clonotypes expanded above 0.001 frequency.

This clonotype was obtained from a woman aged 40-60 years with Graves disease. The chain employs TRBV11-3 and TRBJ2-3; 9 bases match TRBD1. The specimen was peripheral blood mononuclear cells (PBMCs), collected at new diagnosis, from a patient treated with antithyroid drugs. The CDR3 is CASSLGDRVNTDTQYF. Written as DNA, the CDR3 is TGTGCCAGCAGCTTAGGGGACAGGGTTAACACAGATACGCAGTATTTT.